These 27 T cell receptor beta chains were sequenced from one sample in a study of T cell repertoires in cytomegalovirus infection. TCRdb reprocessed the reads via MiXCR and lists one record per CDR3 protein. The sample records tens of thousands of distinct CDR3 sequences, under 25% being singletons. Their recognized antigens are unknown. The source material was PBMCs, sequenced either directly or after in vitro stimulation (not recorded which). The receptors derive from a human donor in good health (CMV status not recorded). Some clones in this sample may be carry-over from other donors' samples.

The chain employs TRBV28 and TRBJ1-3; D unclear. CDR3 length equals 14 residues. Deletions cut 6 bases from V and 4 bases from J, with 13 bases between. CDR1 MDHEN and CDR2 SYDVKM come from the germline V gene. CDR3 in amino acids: CASRPRGLGNTIYF. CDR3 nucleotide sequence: TGTGCCAGCAGACCCCGGGGATTAGGAAACACCATATATTTT.

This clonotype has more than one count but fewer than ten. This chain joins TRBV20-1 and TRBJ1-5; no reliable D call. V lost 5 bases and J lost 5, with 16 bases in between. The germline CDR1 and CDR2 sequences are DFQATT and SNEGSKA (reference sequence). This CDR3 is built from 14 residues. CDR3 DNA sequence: TGCAGTGCTGGAATAGGGCAAGAGTATCAGCCCCAGCATTTT. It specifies CSAGIGQEYQPQHF.

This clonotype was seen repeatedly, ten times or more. For the CDR3, the DNA is TGTGCCAGCAGCTTAGCCGCAGTGGCGAACACTGAAGCTTTCTTT. This sequence encodes CASSLAAVANTEAFF. The V gene is TRBV7-2, the J gene TRBJ1-1, with D hard to call. Trimming left V 0 bases short and J 1 base short, with 9 bases between. The CDR3 length is 15 residues. CDR1 is SGHTA, CDR2 FQGNSA, per germline.

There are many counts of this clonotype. This CDR3 is CASSLLPLAGKETQYF. CDR3 bases: TGTGCCAGCAGCCTCTTACCCTTAGCGGGAAAAGAGACCCAGTACTTC. This rearrangement joins TRBV7-2 to TRBJ2-5; 8 positions match TRBD2. From germline, CDR1 is SGHTA and CDR2 FQGNSA. V lost 5 bases and J lost 3; bases outside the gene matches: 11. The CDR3 loop spans 16 amino acids.

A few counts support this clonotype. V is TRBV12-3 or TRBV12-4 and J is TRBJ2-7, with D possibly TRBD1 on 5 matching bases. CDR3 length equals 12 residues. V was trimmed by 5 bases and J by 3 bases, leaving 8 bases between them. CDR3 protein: CASSRDSYEQYV. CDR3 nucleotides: TGTGCCAGCAGTCGAGACAGCTACGAGCAGTACGTC.

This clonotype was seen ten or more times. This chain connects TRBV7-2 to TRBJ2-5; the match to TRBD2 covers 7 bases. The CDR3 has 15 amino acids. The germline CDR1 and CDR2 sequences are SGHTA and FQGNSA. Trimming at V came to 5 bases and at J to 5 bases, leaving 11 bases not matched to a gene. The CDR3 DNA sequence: TGTGCCAGCAGCCTACAGACTAGCACATCTGAGACCCAGTACTTC. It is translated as CASSLQTSTSETQYF.

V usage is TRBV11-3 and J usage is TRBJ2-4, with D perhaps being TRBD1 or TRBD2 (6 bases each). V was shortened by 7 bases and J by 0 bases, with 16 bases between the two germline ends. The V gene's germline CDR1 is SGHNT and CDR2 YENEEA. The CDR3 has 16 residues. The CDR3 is CASNILGGLAKNIQYF. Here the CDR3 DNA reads TGTGCCAGCAACATACTGGGGGGCTTAGCCAAAAACATTCAGTACTTC. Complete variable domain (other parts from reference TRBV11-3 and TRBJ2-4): EAGVVQSPRYKIIEKKQPVAFWCNPISGHNTLYWYLQNLGQGPELLIRYENEEAVDDSQLPKDRFSAERLKGVDSTLKIQPAELGDSAVYLCASNILGGLAKNIQYFGAGTRLSVL.

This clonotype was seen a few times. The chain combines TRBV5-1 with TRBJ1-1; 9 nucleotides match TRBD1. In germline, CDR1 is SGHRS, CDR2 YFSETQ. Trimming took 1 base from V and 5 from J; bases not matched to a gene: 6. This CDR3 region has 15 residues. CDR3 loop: CASSLTVTGGTEAFF. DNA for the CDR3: TGCGCCAGCAGCTTGACCGTGACAGGGGGGACTGAAGCTTTCTTT.

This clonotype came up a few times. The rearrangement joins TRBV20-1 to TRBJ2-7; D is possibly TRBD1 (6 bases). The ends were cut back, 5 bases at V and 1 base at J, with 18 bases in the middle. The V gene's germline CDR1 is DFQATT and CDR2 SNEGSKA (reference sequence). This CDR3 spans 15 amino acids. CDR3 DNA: TGCAGTGCTCCAAATACAGGGTCGCTTTCCTACGAGCAGTACTTC. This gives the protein CSAPNTGSLSYEQYF.

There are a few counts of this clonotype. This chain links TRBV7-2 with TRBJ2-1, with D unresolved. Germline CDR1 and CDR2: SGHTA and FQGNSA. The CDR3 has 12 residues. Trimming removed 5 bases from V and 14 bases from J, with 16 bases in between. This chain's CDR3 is CASSPQTSTKFF. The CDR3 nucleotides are TGTGCCAGCAGCCCCCAGACGTCCACTAAGTTCTTC.

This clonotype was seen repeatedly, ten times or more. DNA of the CDR3: TGTGCTAGTGGTTTGGTACTCGGGCTCGGACTAGCGGGAAACAATGAGCAGTTCTTC. Protein: CASGLVLGLGLAGNNEQFF. The J gene is TRBJ2-1, the V gene TRBV12-5; the match to TRBD2 covers 12 bases. Trimming cost V 0 bases and J 5 bases; bases outside gene matches: 11. This CDR3 has 19 amino acids. The germline V gene encodes CDR1 LGHNT and CDR2 FRNRAP. Filled out from reference TRBV12-5 and TRBJ2-1, the complete variable domain reads DARVTQTPRHKVTEMGQEVTMRCQPILGHNTVFWYRQTMMQGLELLAYFRNRAPLDDSGMPKDRFSAEMPDATLATLKIQPSEPRDSAVYFCASGLVLGLGLAGNNEQFFGPGTRLTVL.

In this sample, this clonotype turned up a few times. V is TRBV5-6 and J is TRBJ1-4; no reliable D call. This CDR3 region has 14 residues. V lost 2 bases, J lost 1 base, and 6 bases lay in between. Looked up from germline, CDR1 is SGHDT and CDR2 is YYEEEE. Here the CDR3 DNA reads TGTGCCAGCAGCTTCTGGGAAACTAATGAAAAACTGTTTTTT. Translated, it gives CASSFWETNEKLFF.

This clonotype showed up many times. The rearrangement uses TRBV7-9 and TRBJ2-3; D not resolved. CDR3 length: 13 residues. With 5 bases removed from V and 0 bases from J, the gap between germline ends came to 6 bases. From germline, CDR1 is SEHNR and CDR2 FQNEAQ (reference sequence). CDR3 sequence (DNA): TGTGCCAGCAGCGCCCCCAGCACAGATACGCAGTATTTT. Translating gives CASSAPSTDTQYF.

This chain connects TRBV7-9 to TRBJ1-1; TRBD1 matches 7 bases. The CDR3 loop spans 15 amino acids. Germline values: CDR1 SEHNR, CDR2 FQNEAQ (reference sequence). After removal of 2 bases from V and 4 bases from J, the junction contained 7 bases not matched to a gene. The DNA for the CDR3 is TGTGCCAGCAGCTTAACCCAGGGGGGTAGCACTGAAGCTTTCTTT. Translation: CASSLTQGGSTEAFF.

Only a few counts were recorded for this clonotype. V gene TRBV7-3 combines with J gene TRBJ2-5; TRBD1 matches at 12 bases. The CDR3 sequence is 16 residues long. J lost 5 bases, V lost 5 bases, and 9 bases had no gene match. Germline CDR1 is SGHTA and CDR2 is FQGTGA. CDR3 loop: CASSATSGTGGETQYF. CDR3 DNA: TGTGCCAGCAGCGCTACGTCCGGGACAGGGGGCGAGACCCAGTACTTC.

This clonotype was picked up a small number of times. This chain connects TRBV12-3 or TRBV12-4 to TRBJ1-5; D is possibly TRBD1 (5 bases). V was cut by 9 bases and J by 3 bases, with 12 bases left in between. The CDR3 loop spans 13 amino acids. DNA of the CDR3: TGTGCCAGTGCGGGGCAGCACAATCAGCCCCAGCATTTT. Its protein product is CASAGQHNQPQHF.

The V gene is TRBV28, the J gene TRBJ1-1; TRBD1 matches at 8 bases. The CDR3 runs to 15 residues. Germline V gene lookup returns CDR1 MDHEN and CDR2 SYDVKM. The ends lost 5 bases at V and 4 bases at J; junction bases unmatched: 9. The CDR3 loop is CASSPSTGEATEAFF. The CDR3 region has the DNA TGTGCCAGCAGTCCCTCGACAGGGGAGGCCACTGAAGCTTTCTTT.

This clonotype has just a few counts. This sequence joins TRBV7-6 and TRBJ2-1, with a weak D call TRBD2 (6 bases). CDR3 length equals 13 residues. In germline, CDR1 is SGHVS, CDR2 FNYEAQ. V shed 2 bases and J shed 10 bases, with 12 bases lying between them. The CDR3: CASSLIASDEQFF. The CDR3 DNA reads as TGTGCCAGCAGCTTAATCGCTAGCGACGAGCAGTTCTTC.

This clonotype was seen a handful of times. The CDR3 DNA reads as TGTGCCAGTAGTACCGACAGGGGGATCGACGAGCAGTACTTC. It codes for CASSTDRGIDEQYF. The chain is built from TRBV19 and TRBJ2-7, with TRBD1 matching 9 bases. V gave up 4 bases and J gave up 5 bases; unmatched junction bases: 6. The CDR3 covers 14 residues. Germline V gene data show CDR1 as LNHDA and CDR2 as SQIVND (reference sequence).

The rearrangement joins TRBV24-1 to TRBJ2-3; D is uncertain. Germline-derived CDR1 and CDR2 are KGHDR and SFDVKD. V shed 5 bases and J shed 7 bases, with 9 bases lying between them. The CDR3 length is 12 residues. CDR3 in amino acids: CATSGITHTQYF. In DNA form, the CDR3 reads TGTGCCACCAGTGGTATAACCCATACGCAGTATTTT.

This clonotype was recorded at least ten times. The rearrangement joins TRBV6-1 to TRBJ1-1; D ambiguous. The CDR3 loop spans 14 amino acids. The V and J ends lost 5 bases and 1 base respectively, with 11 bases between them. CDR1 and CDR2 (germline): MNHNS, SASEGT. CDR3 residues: CASSNLGQNTEAFF. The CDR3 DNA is TGTGCCAGCAGTAACTTGGGTCAGAACACTGAAGCTTTCTTT.

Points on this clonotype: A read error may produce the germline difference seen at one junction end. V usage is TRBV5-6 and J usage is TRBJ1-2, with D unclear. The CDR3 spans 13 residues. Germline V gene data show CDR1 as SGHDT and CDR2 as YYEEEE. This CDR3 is CASSLGVDYGYNF. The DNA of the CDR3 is TGTGCCAGCAGCTTGGGGGTGGACTATGGCTACAACTTC.

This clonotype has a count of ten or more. The CDR3 sequence: CASSLKVASGKLYNEQFF. CDR3 nucleotides: TGTGCCAGCAGTCTAAAGGTGGCTAGCGGCAAACTTTACAATGAGCAGTTCTTC. The chain couples TRBV6-2 or TRBV6-3 to TRBJ2-1, with TRBD2 identical over 7 bases. This CDR3 contains 18 residues. The V gene's germline CDR1 is MNHEY and CDR2 SVGEGT. V shed 5 bases and J 4 bases; nucleotides not matched to a gene: 17.

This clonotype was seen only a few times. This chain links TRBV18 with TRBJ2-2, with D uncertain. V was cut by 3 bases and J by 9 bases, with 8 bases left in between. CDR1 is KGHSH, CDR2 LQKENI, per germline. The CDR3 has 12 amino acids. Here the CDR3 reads CASSPWNRELFF. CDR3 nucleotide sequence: TGTGCCAGCTCACCGTGGAACCGGGAGCTGTTTTTT. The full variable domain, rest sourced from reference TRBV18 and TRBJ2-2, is NAGVMQNPRHLVRRRGQEARLRCSPMKGHSHVYWYRQLPEEGLKFMVYLQKENIIDESGMPKERFSAEFPKEGPSILRIQQVVRGDSAAYFCASSPWNRELFFGEGSRLTVL.

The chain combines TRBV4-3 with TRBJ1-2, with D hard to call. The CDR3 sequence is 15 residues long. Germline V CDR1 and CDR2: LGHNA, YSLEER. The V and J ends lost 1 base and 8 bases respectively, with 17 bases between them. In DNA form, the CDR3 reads TGCGCCAGCAGCCAAGGTTCGACCGGCCCGAGGGGCTACACCTTC. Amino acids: CASSQGSTGPRGYTF.

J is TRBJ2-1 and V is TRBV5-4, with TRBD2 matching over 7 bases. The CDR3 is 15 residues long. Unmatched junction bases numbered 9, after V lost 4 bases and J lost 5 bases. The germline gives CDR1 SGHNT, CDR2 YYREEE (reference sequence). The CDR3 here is CASSQLAQANNEQFF. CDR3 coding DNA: TGTGCCAGCAGCCAACTAGCGCAAGCTAACAATGAGCAGTTCTTC.

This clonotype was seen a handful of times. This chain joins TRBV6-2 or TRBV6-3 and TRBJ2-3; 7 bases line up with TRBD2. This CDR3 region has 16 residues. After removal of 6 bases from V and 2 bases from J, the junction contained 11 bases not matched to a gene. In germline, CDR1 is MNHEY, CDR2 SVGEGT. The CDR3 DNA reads TGTGCCAGCAGGAGCCTCCTCGGGGGGTACACAGATACGCAGTATTTT. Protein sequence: CASRSLLGGYTDTQYF.